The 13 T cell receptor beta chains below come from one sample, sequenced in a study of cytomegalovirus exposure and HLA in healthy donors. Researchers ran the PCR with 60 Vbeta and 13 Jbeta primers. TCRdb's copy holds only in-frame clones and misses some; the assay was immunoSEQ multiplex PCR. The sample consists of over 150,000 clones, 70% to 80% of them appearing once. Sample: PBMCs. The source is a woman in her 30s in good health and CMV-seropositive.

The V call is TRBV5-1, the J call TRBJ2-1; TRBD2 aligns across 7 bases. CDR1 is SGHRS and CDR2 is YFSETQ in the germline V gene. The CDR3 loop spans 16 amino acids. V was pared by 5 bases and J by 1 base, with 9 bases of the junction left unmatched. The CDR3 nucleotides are TGCGCCAGCAGTTCCGACTGGGGGGGTTCCTACAATGAGCAGTTCTTC. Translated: CASSSDWGGSYNEQFF.

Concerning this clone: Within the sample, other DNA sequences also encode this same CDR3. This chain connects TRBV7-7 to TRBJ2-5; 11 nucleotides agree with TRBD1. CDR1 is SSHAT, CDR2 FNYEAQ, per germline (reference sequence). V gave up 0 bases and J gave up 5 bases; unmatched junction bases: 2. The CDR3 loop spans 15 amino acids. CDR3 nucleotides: TGTGCCAGCAGCTTAGCCGGGACAGGGGGGGAGACCCAGTACTTC. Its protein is CASSLAGTGGETQYF.

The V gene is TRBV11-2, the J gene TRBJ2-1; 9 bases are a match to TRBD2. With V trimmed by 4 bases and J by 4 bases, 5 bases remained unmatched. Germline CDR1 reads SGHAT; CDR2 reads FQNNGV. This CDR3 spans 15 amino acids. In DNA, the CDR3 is TGTGCCAGCAGCTCAATAGCGGGAGCGTACAATGAGCAGTTCTTC. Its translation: CASSSIAGAYNEQFF. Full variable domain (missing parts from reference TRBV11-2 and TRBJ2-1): EAGVAQSPRYKIIEKRQSVAFWCNPISGHATLYWYQQILGQGPKLLIQFQNNGVVDDSQLPKDRFSAERLKGVDSTLKIQPAKLEDSAVYLCASSSIAGAYNEQFFGPGTRLTVL.

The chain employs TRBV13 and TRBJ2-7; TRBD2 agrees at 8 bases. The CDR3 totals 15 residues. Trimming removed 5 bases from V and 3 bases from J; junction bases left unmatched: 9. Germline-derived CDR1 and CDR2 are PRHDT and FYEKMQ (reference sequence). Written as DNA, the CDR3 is TGTGCCAGCAGCCCCTGGGGTAGCGGGAACTACGAGCAGTACTTC. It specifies CASSPWGSGNYEQYF. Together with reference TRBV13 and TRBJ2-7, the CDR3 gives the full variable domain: AAGVIQSPRHLIKEKRETATLKCYPIPRHDTVYWYQQGPGQDPQFLISFYEKMQSDKGSIPDRFSAQQFSDYHSELNMSSLELGDSALYFCASSPWGSGNYEQYFGPGTRLTVT.

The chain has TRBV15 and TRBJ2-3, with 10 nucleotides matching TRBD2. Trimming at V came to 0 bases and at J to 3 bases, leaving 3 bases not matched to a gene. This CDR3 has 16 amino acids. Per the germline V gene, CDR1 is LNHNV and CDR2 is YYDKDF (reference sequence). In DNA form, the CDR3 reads TGTGCCACCAGCAGAGAACTAGCGGGGCCGACAGATACGCAGTATTTT. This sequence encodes CATSRELAGPTDTQYF.

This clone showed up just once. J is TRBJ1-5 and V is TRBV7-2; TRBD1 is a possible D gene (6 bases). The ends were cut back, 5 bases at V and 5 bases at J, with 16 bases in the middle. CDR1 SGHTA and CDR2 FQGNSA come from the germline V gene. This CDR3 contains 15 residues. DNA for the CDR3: TGTGCCAGCAGCACTAGGGGAGGGGGGGATCAGCCCCAGCATTTT. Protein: CASSTRGGGDQPQHF.

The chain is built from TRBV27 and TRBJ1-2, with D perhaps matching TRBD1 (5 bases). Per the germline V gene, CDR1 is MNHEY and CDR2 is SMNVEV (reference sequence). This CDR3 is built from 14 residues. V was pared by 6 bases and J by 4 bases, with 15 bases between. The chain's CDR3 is CASSPGGFGYGYTF. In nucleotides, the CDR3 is TGTGCCAGCAGCCCTGGGGGGTTTGGCTATGGCTACACCTTC.

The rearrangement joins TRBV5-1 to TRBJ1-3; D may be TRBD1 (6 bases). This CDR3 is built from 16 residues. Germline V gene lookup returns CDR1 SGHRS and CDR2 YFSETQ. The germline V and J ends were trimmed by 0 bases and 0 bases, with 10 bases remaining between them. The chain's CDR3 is CASSLVTGNSGNTIYF. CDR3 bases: TGCGCCAGCAGCTTGGTTACAGGGAACTCTGGAAACACCATATATTTT.

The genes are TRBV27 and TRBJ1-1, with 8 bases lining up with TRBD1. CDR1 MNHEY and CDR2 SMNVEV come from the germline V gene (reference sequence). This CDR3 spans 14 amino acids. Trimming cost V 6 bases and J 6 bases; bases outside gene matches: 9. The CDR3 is CASRIQGGRPEAFF. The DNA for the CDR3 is TGTGCCAGCAGGATACAGGGGGGTAGGCCTGAAGCTTTCTTT.

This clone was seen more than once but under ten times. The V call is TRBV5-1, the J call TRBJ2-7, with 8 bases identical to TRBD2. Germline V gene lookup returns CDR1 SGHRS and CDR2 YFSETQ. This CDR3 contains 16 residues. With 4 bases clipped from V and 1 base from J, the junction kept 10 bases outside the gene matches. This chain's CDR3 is CASSRTGGRSSYEQYF. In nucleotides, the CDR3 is TGCGCCAGCAGCCGCACGGGCGGGAGGAGTTCCTACGAGCAGTACTTC.

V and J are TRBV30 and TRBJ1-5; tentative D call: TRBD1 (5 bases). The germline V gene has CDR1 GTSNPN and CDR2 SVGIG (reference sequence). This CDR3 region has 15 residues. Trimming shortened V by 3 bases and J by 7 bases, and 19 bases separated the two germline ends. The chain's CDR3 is CAWSAGIVRRQPQHF. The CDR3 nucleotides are TGTGCCTGGAGCGCAGGGATTGTAAGGCGACAGCCCCAGCATTTT. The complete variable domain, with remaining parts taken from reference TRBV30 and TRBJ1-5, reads SQTIHQWPATLVQPVGSPLSLECTVEGTSNPNLYWYRQAAGRGLQLLFYSVGIGQISSEVPQNLSASRPQDRQFILSSKKLLLSDSGFYLCAWSAGIVRRQPQHFGDGTRLSIL.

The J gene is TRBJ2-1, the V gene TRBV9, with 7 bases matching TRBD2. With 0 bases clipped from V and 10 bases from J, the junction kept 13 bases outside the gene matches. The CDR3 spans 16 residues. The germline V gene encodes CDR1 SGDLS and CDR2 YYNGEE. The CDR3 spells CASSVVRGGSLGEQFF. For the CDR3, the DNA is TGTGCCAGCAGCGTAGTGAGGGGCGGGAGTCTGGGGGAGCAGTTCTTC.

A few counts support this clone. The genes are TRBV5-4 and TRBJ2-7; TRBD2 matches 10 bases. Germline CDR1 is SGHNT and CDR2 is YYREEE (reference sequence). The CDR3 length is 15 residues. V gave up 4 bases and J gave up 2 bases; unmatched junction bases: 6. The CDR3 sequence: CASSNGLAVAYEQYF. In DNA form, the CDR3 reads TGTGCCAGCAGCAACGGACTAGCGGTCGCCTACGAGCAGTACTTC.